The rows below give T cell receptor beta chains drawn from one sample of a study of human T cells and chemical hapten exposure. Via MiXCR, TCRdb re-called the RACE reads, giving one row per CDR3 protein. The repertoire consists of some 400,000 distinct CDR3 sequences, with approximately 5.1% occurring once and the leading ten covering 2% to 3%. The sample here was whole blood, taken in connection with sensitization to the hapten diphenylcyclopropenone (DPC). Every receptor here comes from a woman in her forties or fifties with alopecia areata. Some clones in this sample may be carry-over from other donors' samples. Each CDR3 is given with its conserved first and last residue.

15	TRBJ1-5	TRBV6-2/TRBV6-3	CASTFGTVSNQPQHF
14	TRBJ1-1	TRBV27	CASRPLEGDTEAFF
18	TRBJ2-6	TRBV7-2	CASSLVTVYRTGANVLTF
14	TRBJ2-5	TRBV18	CASRAGDVAGTQYF
14	TRBJ2-3	TRBV20-1	CSAPRQSSTDTQYF
17	TRBJ2-3	TRBV12-3/TRBV12-4	CASSKPLAGGPTDTQYF
14	TRBJ1-6	TRBV6-6	CASSSLPGDSPLHF
14	TRBJ1-2	TRBV25-1	CASSDSTVYYGYTF
14	TRBJ2-3	TRBV20-1	CSAGWGQGTDTQYF
12	TRBJ2-1	TRBV6-5	CASSPRGDEQFF
13	TRBJ2-1	TRBV30	CAWSVGRRGEQFF
12	TRBJ2-1	TRBV7-2	CASSRDGGEQFF
12	TRBJ1-2	TRBV4-2	CASQGLPYGYTF
15	TRBJ1-4	TRBV9	CASSVSGKRGEKLFF
14	TRBJ1-5	TRBV2	CASSMDRGVEPQHF
15	TRBJ1-4	TRBV6-1	CASSAGTGTNEKLFF
12	TRBJ2-1	TRBV12-3/TRBV12-4	CASSLARNEQFF
15	TRBJ2-5	TRBV12-5	CASARSTITGETQYF
15	TRBJ2-7	TRBV12-3/TRBV12-4	CASTPGGLLSYEQYF
12	TRBJ2-7	TRBV6-6	CASSYSKEQQYF
14	TRBJ2-2	TRBV12-3/TRBV12-4	CASSRGGATGELFF
11	TRBJ2-3	TRBV12-3/TRBV12-4	CASSFSDPQYF
13	TRBJ2-7	TRBV12-3/TRBV12-4	CASSLTTPLEQYF
14	TRBJ2-5	TRBV3-1	CASTPGDPQETQYF
15	TRBJ1-1	TRBV14	CASSQDLGARTEAFF
14	TRBJ2-7	TRBV29-1	CSVEDRGQSYEQYF
14	TRBJ1-5	TRBV12-5	CASGLGAPGVPQHF
14	TRBJ2-3	TRBV24-1	CATSTGTLTDTQYF
13	TRBJ1-6	TRBV20-1	CSARTGTSSPLHF
13	TRBJ2-7	TRBV12-3/TRBV12-4	CASSLARGGEQYF
15	TRBJ2-7	TRBV12-3/TRBV12-4	CASSPRRAGGSEQYF
15	TRBJ2-6	TRBV12-3/TRBV12-4	CASNSANSGANVLTF
15	TRBJ2-7	TRBV18	CASSGPFEGTYEQYF
18	TRBJ2-7	TRBV20-1	CSAHQAVPQGGDTGEQYF
12	TRBJ1-1	TRBV10-3	CAISRGLTEAFF
15	TRBJ1-2	TRBV6-1	CASSEVGGWDYGYTF
15	TRBJ2-7	TRBV14	CASSQIGQGALEQYF
17	TRBJ2-3	TRBV7-2	CASSLVGQALRSDTQYF
12	TRBJ2-7	TRBV20-1	CSAPDGRYEQYF
12	TRBJ2-7	TRBV11-2	CASSFTQYEQYF
14	TRBJ2-7	TRBV18	CASSPERGSYEQYF
14	TRBJ2-2	TRBV3-1	CASSQILETGELFF
14	TRBJ1-4	TRBV7-2	CASSLGQGEKKLFF
12	TRBJ2-5	TRBV10-3	CAISDQQETQYF
17	TRBJ1-5	TRBV28	CASSTGTLIYSNQPQHF
13	TRBJ1-1	TRBV12-3/TRBV12-4	CASSWQGKTEAFF
13	TRBJ2-7	TRBV20-1	CSARMSSSYEQYF
17	TRBJ1-5	TRBV3-1	CASSQTGTGFSNQPQHF
16	TRBJ2-1	TRBV9	CASSVAGERGYNEQFF
13	TRBJ1-4	TRBV25-1	CASRDRASEKLFF
15	TRBJ2-5	TRBV24-1	CATSLEAGGRETQYF
18	TRBJ1-5	TRBV7-2	CASSPYGQGSVGNQPQHF
14	TRBJ2-7	TRBV20-1	CSARDLAGAYEQYF
15	TRBJ1-2	TRBV12-3/TRBV12-4	CASSPPGQNRYGYTF
15	TRBJ1-1	TRBV10-3	CAISTPGRYNTEAFF
11	TRBJ2-7	TRBV29-1	CSVEVSGEQYF
16	TRBJ2-3	TRBV10-3	CAISGASLPGTDTQYF
15	TRBJ1-5	TRBV7-6	CASSPGPLSNQPQHF